The 30 T cell receptor beta chains reported below all come from one sample, sequenced in a study of molecular identifiers for immune sequencing clone quantification (dated by TCRdb to the late 2010s). The receptor library was made with PCR. The data were produced on a NextSeq 500. TCRdb ran its own pipeline on the public reads, namely fastp trimming at Q25 and MiXCR clone calling, and kept in-frame beta chains. Rows merge per CDR3 protein into single entries with the most common DNA and genes. The sample data list 400,000 to 600,000 distinct CDR3 sequences, and 25% of these were observed just once. The ten largest clonotypes hold about 0.75% of the sample. The sequenced sample consisted of naive CD8+ T cells from blood, with Jurkat cell RNA spiked in. In the paper's terms, the cell subset or site label means: FACS-sorted CD8+CD4-CCR7+CD45RA+ naive T cells. The receptors shown here come from a human donor in good health. Some libraries in this study had Jurkat cell RNA spiked in.

The chain carries TRBV7-9 and TRBJ2-6; the D gene is possibly TRBD1 (5 bases). This CDR3 is built from 14 residues. Trimming pared 8 bases from V and 3 bases from J, leaving 11 bases between. Per germline, CDR1 SEHNR and CDR2 FQNEAQ (reference sequence). The CDR3 bases are TGTGCCAGCGACTCCAGGGTTGGGGCCAACGTCCTGACTTTC. Its protein is CASDSRVGANVLTF.

This clonotype was seen a handful of times. The chain recombines TRBV7-9 with TRBJ2-2, with a tentative D call TRBD1 (6 bases). CDR1 is SEHNR and CDR2 is FQNEAQ in the germline V gene (reference sequence). The CDR3 length is 13 residues. V dropped 11 bases and J dropped 2 bases, with 12 bases sitting between them. Written as DNA, the CDR3 is TGTGCCCATGGGACAACCAACACCGGGGAGCTGTTTTTT. This translates into CAHGTTNTGELFF. Drawing the rest from reference TRBV7-9 and TRBJ2-2, the complete variable domain is DTGVSQNPRHKITKRGQNVTFRCDPISEHNRLYWYRQTLGQGPEFLTYFQNEAQLEKSRLLSDRFSAERPKGSFSTLEIQRTEQGDSAMYLCAHGTTNTGELFFGEGSRLTVL.

This clonotype has ten or more counts. This sequence joins TRBV3-1 and TRBJ2-2, with D possibly matching TRBD2 (6 bases). The CDR3 runs 13 residues. Germline loops: CDR1 LGHDT, CDR2 YNNKEL (reference sequence). V was trimmed by 4 bases and J by 6 bases, leaving 9 bases between them. The chain's CDR3 is CASSRRESGELFF. DNA of the CDR3: TGTGCCAGCAGCCGACGGGAGTCCGGGGAGCTGTTTTTT.

With respect to this clonotype: This may come from a read error, since a much larger clone is one base off. This chain links TRBV7-9 with TRBJ2-5; 11 bases match TRBD2. Germline-derived CDR1 and CDR2 are SEHNR and FQNEAQ (reference sequence). This CDR3 has 16 amino acids. CDR3 sequence: CASSLRLAGTQETRYF. Here the CDR3 DNA reads TGTGCCAGCAGCTTACGACTAGCGGGGACACAAGAGACCCGGTACTTC.

This clonotype was seen at least ten times. The chain employs TRBV19 and TRBJ2-6, with D possibly being TRBD1 (5 bases). V was clipped by 3 bases and J by 0 bases, with 18 bases between them. Per the germline V gene, CDR1 is LNHDA and CDR2 is SQIVND (reference sequence). CDR3 length: 19 amino acids. The CDR3 bases are TGTGCCAGTAGTATTCCTCCCGGCGGACAATTCTCTGGGGCCAACGTCCTGACTTTC. Amino acids: CASSIPPGGQFSGANVLTF.

This chain uses TRBV28 with TRBJ1-5, with 8 bases lining up with TRBD1. There are 17 residues in the CDR3. J lost 3 bases, V lost 6 bases, and 13 bases had no gene match. CDR1 and CDR2 from the germline V gene are MDHEN and SYDVKM. The CDR3 loop reads CASSPLRPGGPNQPQHF. The CDR3 DNA is TGTGCCAGCAGCCCCCTCCGCCCAGGGGGCCCCAATCAGCCCCAGCATTTT.

V usage is TRBV5-4 and J usage is TRBJ2-6, with TRBD2 as a possible D gene (5 bases). Germline assignment: CDR1 SGHNT and CDR2 YYREEE (reference sequence). The ends were cut back, 1 base at V and 3 bases at J, with 20 bases in the middle. The CDR3 covers 19 residues. CDR3 loop: CASSLNWGDPPFGANVLTF. The CDR3 nucleotides are TGTGCCAGCAGCTTGAACTGGGGAGACCCTCCTTTTGGGGCCAACGTCCTGACTTTC.

With regard to this clonotype: A much bigger clone sits one base away, suggesting this may be a read error. The V and J genes are TRBV29-1 and TRBJ2-2, with a weak D call TRBD2 (5 bases). The ends were cut back, 6 bases at V and 3 bases at J, with 11 bases in the middle. The CDR3 is made up of 13 amino acids. Germline lookup yields CDR1 SQVTM and CDR2 ANQGSEA. The CDR3 DNA is TGCAGCGTCGAGCTAGCTGACACCGGGGAGCTGTTTTTT. It codes for CSVELADTGELFF.

This clonotype was found many times. This chain joins TRBV12-3 or TRBV12-4 and TRBJ1-1; D uncertain. This CDR3 region has 13 residues. Trimming removed 3 bases at V and 3 bases at J, with 8 bases between. The CDR3 region is CASSFFEDTEAFF. The CDR3 DNA follows: TGTGCCAGCAGTTTCTTCGAGGACACTGAAGCTTTCTTT.

This clonotype was seen only a few times. In nucleotides, the CDR3 is TGTGCCAGTAGTATAGCTGAGCAGGGCTACGAGCAGTACTTC. Translation: CASSIAEQGYEQYF. The rearrangement joins TRBV19 to TRBJ2-7, with D maybe TRBD1 (5 bases). This CDR3 contains 14 residues. Germline assignment: CDR1 LNHDA and CDR2 SQIVND (reference sequence). The V end was cut by 1 base, the J end by 3 bases, with 10 bases between. The whole variable domain, filled in from reference TRBV19 and TRBJ2-7, reads DGGITQSPKYLFRKEGQNVTLSCEQNLNHDAMYWYRQDPGQGLRLIYYSQIVNDFQKGDIAEGYSVSREKKESFPLTVTSAQKNPTAFYLCASSIAEQGYEQYFGPGTRLTVT.

This clonotype has just a few counts. This chain joins TRBV30 and TRBJ1-5, with 7 positions matching TRBD1. The J segment lost 7 bases and the V segment lost 3 bases, leaving 9 bases of the junction unmatched. Germline V gene data show CDR1 as GTSNPN and CDR2 as SVGIG (reference sequence). The CDR3 sequence is 14 residues long. CDR3 sequence: CAWSSTGREQPQHF. The CDR3 DNA reads TGTGCCTGGAGCTCGACAGGGAGGGAGCAGCCCCAGCATTTT.

In its sample, this clonotype was seen a few times. V is TRBV3-1 and J is TRBJ2-2; no clear D. Trimming left V 4 bases short and J 0 bases short, with 18 bases between. Germline lookup yields CDR1 LGHDT and CDR2 YNNKEL (reference sequence). There are 18 residues in the CDR3. For the CDR3, the DNA is TGTGCCAGCAGCCCTCTGGCACAGCACACTACGAACACCGGGGAGCTGTTTTTT. Translating it yields CASSPLAQHTTNTGELFF.

The chain carries TRBV29-1 and TRBJ2-1, with 10 bases that match TRBD2. CDR3 size: 16 residues. J was trimmed by 2 bases and V by 0 bases; bases with no gene match: 4. Germline CDR1 reads SQVTM; CDR2 reads ANQGSEA. CDR3 loop: CSVEELAGRAYNEQFF. The CDR3 DNA follows: TGCAGCGTTGAAGAACTAGCGGGACGTGCCTACAATGAGCAGTTCTTC.

This CDR3 is CSARTEIQETQYF. CDR3 coding DNA: TGCAGTGCCAGGACGGAAATACAAGAGACCCAGTACTTC. V is TRBV20-1 and J is TRBJ2-5; D uncertain. Germline-derived CDR1 and CDR2 are DFQATT and SNEGSKA (reference sequence). The V gene lost 6 bases and the J gene lost 2 bases, with 13 bases spanning the gap. The CDR3 loop spans 13 amino acids.

This clonotype came up a few times. The J gene is TRBJ1-2, the V gene TRBV4-3; 8 bases agree with TRBD1. The J segment lost 2 bases and the V segment lost 0 bases, leaving 5 bases of the junction unmatched. Germline CDR1 and CDR2: LGHNA and YSLEER. The CDR3 runs to 16 residues. CDR3 protein: CASSQDRTGTNYGYTF. The CDR3 DNA follows: TGCGCCAGCAGCCAAGATAGGACAGGGACAAACTATGGCTACACCTTC.

This rearrangement joins TRBV19 to TRBJ1-1; a weak D match, TRBD1 (6 bases). CDR1 is LNHDA and CDR2 is SQIVND in the germline V gene (reference sequence). V was pared by 6 bases and J by 4 bases, with 21 bases between. The CDR3 totals 16 residues. The CDR3 nucleotides read TGTGCCAGTAGAATTGAGGGAAACAGGGCCAGCACTGAAGCTTTCTTT. This encodes CASRIEGNRASTEAFF.

In this sample, this clonotype turned up a few times. This chain joins TRBV7-9 and TRBJ2-7; TRBD1 or TRBD2 may be the D gene (5 bases each). V dropped 5 bases and J dropped 2 bases, with 19 bases sitting between them. CDR1 is SEHNR, CDR2 FQNEAQ, per germline (reference sequence). The CDR3 is 16 residues long. The CDR3 nucleotides read TGTGCCAGCAGCGCGACGCAGGGAGAGGCTACCTACGAGCAGTACTTC. Translation: CASSATQGEATYEQYF.

This clonotype was counted ten times or more. The J gene is TRBJ1-1, the V gene TRBV7-9; 7 bases line up with TRBD1. Trimming removed 6 bases from V and 2 bases from J; junction bases left unmatched: 15. The germline V gene encodes CDR1 SEHNR and CDR2 FQNEAQ (reference sequence). The CDR3 runs 17 residues. Here the CDR3 DNA reads TGTGCCAGCAGACACATACAGGCCGGGACAGACAACACTGAAGCTTTCTTT. Its translation is CASRHIQAGTDNTEAFF.

This chain joins TRBV19 and TRBJ2-7; D tentatively fits TRBD1 or TRBD2 (7 bases each). Germline CDR1 reads LNHDA; CDR2 reads SQIVND (reference sequence). The CDR3 runs 14 residues. V was cut by 5 bases and J by 5 bases, with 16 bases left in between. CDR3 DNA sequence: TGTGCCAGTAGTCCAGGGGGGGTGTTCGACGAGCAGTACTTC. Residues: CASSPGGVFDEQYF.

This clonotype was recorded many times. CDR3 sequence (DNA): TGCAGTGTTTTAGACCGGGACTCAAGCACAGATACGCAGTATTTT. Its translation: CSVLDRDSSTDTQYF. The V gene is TRBV20-1, the J gene TRBJ2-3; D is perhaps TRBD2 (6 bases). CDR3 length equals 15 residues. Between the trimmed V and J ends, which lost 7 bases and 0 bases, there was a span of 17 bases. The germline CDR1 and CDR2 sequences are DFQATT and SNEGSKA (reference sequence).

On this clonotype: The conserved final phenylalanine or tryptophan is absent from the CDR3, which likely points to a read error. The chain carries TRBV5-6 and TRBJ1-5; D perhaps matches TRBD1 (6 bases). The ends were cut back, 3 bases at V and 7 bases at J, with 14 bases in the middle. The CDR3 has 14 amino acids. Germline CDR1 is SGHDT and CDR2 is YYEEEE. Here the CDR3 reads CASSSWGAGQPQHS. The CDR3 nucleotides read TGTGCCAGCAGCTCCTGGGGGGCAGGACAGCCCCAGCATTCT.

This clonotype appeared a few times. This sequence joins TRBV4-3 and TRBJ2-1, with 11 bases fitting TRBD2. Germline V gene sequence: CDR1 LGHNA, CDR2 YSLEER. J lost 8 bases, V lost 4 bases, and 7 bases had no gene match. The CDR3 has 15 residues. CDR3 nucleotide sequence: TGCGCCAGCAGCCCCACTAGCGGGAGACGAGATGAGCAGTTCTTC. It yields the protein CASSPTSGRRDEQFF.

This clonotype was detected a few times. This chain uses TRBV19 with TRBJ1-1; D not certain. The germline V gene encodes CDR1 LNHDA and CDR2 SQIVND (reference sequence). There are 13 residues in the CDR3. V was pared by 6 bases and J by 0 bases, with 8 bases between. In nucleotides, the CDR3 is TGTGCCAGTAGCGACACCTTGAACACTGAAGCTTTCTTT. It specifies CASSDTLNTEAFF.

This clonotype has ten or more counts. The rearrangement uses TRBV9 and TRBJ1-1; 10 positions match TRBD1. Looked up from germline, CDR1 is SGDLS and CDR2 is YYNGEE. CDR3 length: 17 residues. Unmatched junction bases numbered 8, after V lost 3 bases and J lost 0 bases. CDR3 region: CASSEPPGTGVNTEAFF. The DNA for the CDR3 is TGTGCCAGCAGCGAGCCCCCCGGGACAGGGGTGAACACTGAAGCTTTCTTT.

A word on this clonotype: The junction and the germline gene differ at one end; a read error may be behind it. The chain combines TRBV6-5 with TRBJ2-7, with TRBD2 as a possible D gene (5 bases). Germline V gene sequence: CDR1 MNHEY, CDR2 SVGAGI. This CDR3 is built from 13 residues. CDR3 sequence: CATLEEVLGEQCF. The CDR3, as DNA: TGTGCCACCCTTGAGGAGGTTTTGGGTGAGCAGTGCTTC.

The V gene is TRBV2, the J gene TRBJ2-1, with D uncertain. The CDR3 spans 13 residues. Germline loops: CDR1 SNHLY, CDR2 FYNNEI. V was trimmed by 8 bases and J by 0 bases, leaving 8 bases between them. CDR3 residues: CASQAVSYNEQFF. DNA for the CDR3: TGTGCCAGCCAGGCGGTCTCCTACAATGAGCAGTTCTTC. The complete variable domain, with remaining parts taken from reference TRBV2 and TRBJ2-1, reads EPEVTQTPSHQVTQMGQEVILRCVPISNHLYFYWYRQILGQKVEFLVSFYNNEISEKSEIFDDQFSVERPDGSNFTLKIRSTKLEDSAMYFCASQAVSYNEQFFGPGTRLTVL.

This clonotype was seen a handful of times. The V call is TRBV6-1, the J call TRBJ1-1; no definite D call. Looked up from germline, CDR1 is MNHNS and CDR2 is SASEGT. The V end lost 5 bases, the J end lost 1 base, and 8 bases lay between the germline ends. This CDR3 contains 13 residues. The CDR3 DNA reads as TGTGCCAGCAGTATGACGGCGAACACTGAAGCTTTCTTT. This codes for CASSMTANTEAFF.

The rearrangement uses TRBV7-9 and TRBJ2-2, with D hard to call. Germline assignment: CDR1 SEHNR and CDR2 FQNEAQ (reference sequence). This CDR3 is built from 13 residues. V shed 5 bases and J shed 5 bases, with 9 bases lying between them. CDR3 region: CASSETWTGELFF. DNA for the CDR3: TGTGCCAGCAGCGAAACATGGACCGGGGAGCTGTTTTTT.

This clonotype came up a few times. This chain uses TRBV20-1 with TRBJ1-6; D is possibly TRBD1 (5 bases). The germline V and J ends were trimmed by 0 bases and 0 bases, with 12 bases remaining between them. The CDR3 extends over 17 amino acids. Germline V lookup: CDR1 DFQATT, CDR2 SNEGSKA (reference sequence). CDR3 bases: TGCAGTGCTAGAGATCGGGGGGAGGGCTCCTATAATTCACCCCTCCACTTT. Translating gives CSARDRGEGSYNSPLHF.

This clonotype came up many times. The V call is TRBV20-1, the J call TRBJ2-3; D gene ambiguous. With 5 bases removed from V and 4 bases from J, the gap between germline ends came to 10 bases. This CDR3 is built from 12 residues. From germline, CDR1 is DFQATT and CDR2 SNEGSKA (reference sequence). CDR3 sequence (DNA): TGCAGTGCTCCCGATGGGGCAGATACGCAGTATTTT. Translating it yields CSAPDGADTQYF.